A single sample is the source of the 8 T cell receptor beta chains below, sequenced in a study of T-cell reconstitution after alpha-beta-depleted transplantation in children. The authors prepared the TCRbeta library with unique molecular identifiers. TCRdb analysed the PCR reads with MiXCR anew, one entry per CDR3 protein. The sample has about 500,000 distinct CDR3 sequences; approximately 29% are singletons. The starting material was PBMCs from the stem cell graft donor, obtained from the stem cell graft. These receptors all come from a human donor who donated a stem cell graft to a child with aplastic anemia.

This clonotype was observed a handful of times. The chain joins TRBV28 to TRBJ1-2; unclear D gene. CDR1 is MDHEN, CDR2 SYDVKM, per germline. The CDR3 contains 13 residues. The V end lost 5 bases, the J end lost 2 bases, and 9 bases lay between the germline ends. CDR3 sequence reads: CASSHDTNYGYTF. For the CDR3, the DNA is TGTGCCAGCAGTCATGACACCAACTATGGCTACACCTTC.

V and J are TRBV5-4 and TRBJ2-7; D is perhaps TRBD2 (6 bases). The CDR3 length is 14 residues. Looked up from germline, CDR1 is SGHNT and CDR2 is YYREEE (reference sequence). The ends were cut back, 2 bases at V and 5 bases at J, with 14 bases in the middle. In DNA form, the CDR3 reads TGTGCCAGCAGCTTCCGGGACTTATGGCACGAGCAGTACTTC. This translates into CASSFRDLWHEQYF.

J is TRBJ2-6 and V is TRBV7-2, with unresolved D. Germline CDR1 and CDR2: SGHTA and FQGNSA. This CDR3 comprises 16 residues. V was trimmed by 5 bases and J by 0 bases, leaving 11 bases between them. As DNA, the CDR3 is TGTGCCAGCAGCACCCAACGGAGCTCTGGGGCCAACGTCCTGACTTTC. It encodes CASSTQRSSGANVLTF.

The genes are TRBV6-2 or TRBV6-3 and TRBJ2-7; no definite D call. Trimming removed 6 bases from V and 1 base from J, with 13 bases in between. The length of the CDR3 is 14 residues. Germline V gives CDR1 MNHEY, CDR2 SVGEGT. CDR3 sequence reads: CASSRKGFSYEQYF. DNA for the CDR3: TGTGCCAGCAGCCGCAAAGGGTTTTCCTACGAGCAGTACTTC.

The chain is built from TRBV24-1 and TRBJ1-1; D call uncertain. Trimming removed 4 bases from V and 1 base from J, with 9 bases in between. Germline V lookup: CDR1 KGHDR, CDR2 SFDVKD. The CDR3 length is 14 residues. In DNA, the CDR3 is TGTGCCACCAGTGACTCCACAGCGAACACTGAAGCTTTCTTT. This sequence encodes CATSDSTANTEAFF.

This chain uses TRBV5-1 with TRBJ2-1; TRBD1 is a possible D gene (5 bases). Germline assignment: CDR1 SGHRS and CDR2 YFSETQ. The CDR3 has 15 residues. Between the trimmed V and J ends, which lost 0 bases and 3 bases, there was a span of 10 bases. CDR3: CASSLGADSYNEQFF. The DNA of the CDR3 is TGCGCCAGCAGCTTGGGGGCTGACAGCTACAATGAGCAGTTCTTC.

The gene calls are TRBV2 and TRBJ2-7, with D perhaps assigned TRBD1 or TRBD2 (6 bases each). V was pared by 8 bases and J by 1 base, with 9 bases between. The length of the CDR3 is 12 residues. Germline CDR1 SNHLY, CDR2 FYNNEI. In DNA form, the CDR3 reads TGTGCCAGCCTAGGGGGGTCCTACGAGCAGTACTTC. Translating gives CASLGGSYEQYF.

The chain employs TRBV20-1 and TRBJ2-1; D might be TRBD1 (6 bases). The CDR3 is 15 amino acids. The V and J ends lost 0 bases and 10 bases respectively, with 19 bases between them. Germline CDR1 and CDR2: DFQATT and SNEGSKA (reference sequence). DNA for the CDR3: TGCAGTGCTAGAGATTTCTTGGGGGCGCGCCGCGAGCAGTTCTTC. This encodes CSARDFLGARREQFF.